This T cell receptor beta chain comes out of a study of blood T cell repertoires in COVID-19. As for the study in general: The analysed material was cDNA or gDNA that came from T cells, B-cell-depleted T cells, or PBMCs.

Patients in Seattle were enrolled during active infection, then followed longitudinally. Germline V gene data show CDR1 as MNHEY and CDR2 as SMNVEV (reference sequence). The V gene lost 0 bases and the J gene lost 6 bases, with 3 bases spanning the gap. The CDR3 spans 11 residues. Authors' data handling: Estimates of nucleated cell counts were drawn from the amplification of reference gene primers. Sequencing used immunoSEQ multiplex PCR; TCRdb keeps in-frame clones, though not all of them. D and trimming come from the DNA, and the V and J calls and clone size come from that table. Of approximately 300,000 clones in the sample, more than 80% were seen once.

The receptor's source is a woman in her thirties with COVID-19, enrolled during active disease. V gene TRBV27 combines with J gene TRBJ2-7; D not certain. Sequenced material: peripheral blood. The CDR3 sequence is CASSLSLEQYF. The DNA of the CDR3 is TGTGCCAGCAGTTTATCTCTCGAGCAGTACTTC.